Below are 24 T cell receptor beta chains sequenced from a single sample in a study of cytomegalovirus exposure and HLA in healthy donors. 60 Vbeta and 13 Jbeta primers were used in PCR. Libraries were prepared by immunoSEQ multiplex PCR; TCRdb keeps only in-frame clonotypes and omits some of them. This sample has some 110,000 clones; about 70% occur once, and the top ten carry roughly 3.2%. Sequences were obtained from PBMCs. The receptor set was obtained from a man aged 25 to 45 in good health and CMV-seronegative.

V gene TRBV4-1 combines with J gene TRBJ2-2, with 8 bases aligning to TRBD2. The V gene's germline CDR1 is MGHRA and CDR2 YSYEKL. Unmatched junction bases numbered 11, after V lost 8 bases and J lost 6 bases. CDR3 length equals 15 residues. CDR3 region: CASQTVAGGPGELFF. CDR3 DNA: TGCGCCAGCCAAACCGTGGCGGGAGGCCCCGGGGAGCTGTTTTTT.

This clone was found a few times. V and J are TRBV7-9 and TRBJ2-1; 8 nucleotides agree with TRBD2. This CDR3 is 14 amino acids long. CDR1 SEHNR and CDR2 FQNEAQ come from the germline V gene (reference sequence). The V gene end was trimmed by 5 bases and the J gene end by 8 bases; junction bases not matched to a gene: 8. CDR3 bases: TGTGCCAGCAGCACGCACGGACTAGCCGATGAGCAGTTCTTC. Protein: CASSTHGLADEQFF.

The V gene is TRBV5-1, the J gene TRBJ2-5; the D is unclear. CDR1 is SGHRS, CDR2 YFSETQ, per germline. This CDR3 comprises 12 residues. With 0 bases removed from V and 3 bases from J, the gap between germline ends came to 3 bases. CDR3 sequence: CASSLGEETQYF. As DNA, the CDR3 is TGCGCCAGCAGCTTGGGCGAAGAGACCCAGTACTTC.

This clone came up a few times. The chain uses TRBV7-2 and TRBJ1-6; a weak D match, TRBD1 (6 bases). Trimming shortened V by 1 base and J by 5 bases, and 12 bases separated the two germline ends. From germline, CDR1 is SGHTA and CDR2 FQGNSA. This CDR3 contains 16 residues. CDR3 in DNA: TGTGCCAGCAGCTTAGGGTCCCCAGGGGATAATTCACCCCTCCACTTT. This translates into CASSLGSPGDNSPLHF.

The chain employs TRBV6-5 and TRBJ1-4, with TRBD1 as a possible D gene (5 bases). The CDR3 runs 15 residues. Trimming left V 5 bases short and J 7 bases short, with 17 bases between. Germline-derived CDR1 and CDR2 are MNHEY and SVGAGI. The CDR3 here is CASSAGTFGGEKLFF. CDR3 nucleotide sequence: TGTGCCAGCAGTGCTGGGACCTTCGGGGGTGAAAAACTGTTTTTT.

This clone was picked up one time. The rearrangement uses TRBV30 and TRBJ2-1; TRBD1 might be the D (6 bases). The CDR3 has 14 amino acids. From germline, CDR1 is GTSNPN and CDR2 SVGIG (reference sequence). Trimming shortened V by 3 bases and J by 1 base, and 10 bases separated the two germline ends. CDR3 sequence (DNA): TGTGCCTGGAGAGGGGGTCGGTCCTACAATGAGCAGTTCTTC. Translated, it gives CAWRGGRSYNEQFF.

The chain couples TRBV5-1 to TRBJ2-3; 7 bases match TRBD2. The V gene's germline CDR1 is SGHRS and CDR2 YFSETQ. V shed 3 bases and J 2 bases; nucleotides not matched to a gene: 9. This CDR3 region has 16 residues. The CDR3 spells CASSYRTSDYTDTQYF. Written as DNA, the CDR3 is TGCGCCAGCAGCTATCGTACTAGCGACTACACAGATACGCAGTATTTT.

The rearrangement links TRBV10-3 to TRBJ2-4, with D uncertain. V lost 9 bases, J lost 0 bases, and 21 bases lay in between. The CDR3 contains 17 residues. Germline values: CDR1 ENHRY, CDR2 SYGVKD. The CDR3 region is CAIILSLKLQAKNIQYF. CDR3 DNA: TGTGCCATTATCCTATCTCTTAAACTCCAAGCCAAAAACATTCAGTACTTC.

J is TRBJ1-1 and V is TRBV9; D gene unclear. CDR1 SGDLS and CDR2 YYNGEE come from the germline V gene. V was shortened by 4 bases and J by 6 bases, with 16 bases between the two germline ends. This CDR3 region has 14 residues. The chain's CDR3 is CASSPRAGVPEAFF. CDR3 coding DNA: TGTGCCAGCAGCCCCCGGGCCGGGGTTCCTGAAGCTTTCTTT.

The genes are TRBV6-1 and TRBJ2-7; 11 bases agree with TRBD2. J lost 0 bases, V lost 4 bases, and 14 bases had no gene match. CDR1 is MNHNS and CDR2 is SASEGT in the germline V gene. This CDR3 has 19 residues. The CDR3 protein is CASSGLAGFPRLSSYEQYF. The CDR3, as DNA: TGTGCCAGCAGTGGACTAGCGGGGTTTCCGCGTCTGTCCTCCTACGAGCAGTACTTC.

V usage is TRBV7-2 and J usage is TRBJ2-5; possibly TRBD1 for D (7 bases). The CDR3 runs to 15 residues. Germline V gene sequence: CDR1 SGHTA, CDR2 FQGNSA. Trimming took 4 bases from V and 11 from J, leaving 23 bases between them. In DNA form, the CDR3 reads TGTGCCAGCAGCTCCAGGGTTGGGAGCAGGGGGGAGCAGTACTTC. Translating it yields CASSSRVGSRGEQYF.

The chain uses TRBV11-2 and TRBJ2-7; D unclear. From germline, CDR1 is SGHAT and CDR2 FQNNGV. The ends were cut back, 2 bases at V and 2 bases at J, with 4 bases in the middle. The CDR3 is made up of 12 amino acids. CDR3 in amino acids: CASSLSAYEQYF. CDR3 DNA: TGTGCCAGCAGCTTAAGCGCCTACGAGCAGTACTTC.

The rearrangement uses TRBV15 and TRBJ2-3, with TRBD2 identical over 10 bases. The CDR3 is 13 residues long. Germline V gene sequence: CDR1 LNHNV, CDR2 YYDKDF (reference sequence). V was pared by 4 bases and J by 11 bases, with 6 bases of the junction left unmatched. This chain's CDR3 is CATSTGLAALQYF. Written as DNA, the CDR3 is TGTGCCACCAGCACCGGACTAGCGGCTCTGCAGTATTTT.

This chain uses TRBV28 with TRBJ1-5; D unresolved. The CDR3 is 14 amino acids. V was pared by 2 bases and J by 5 bases, with 10 bases between. The germline gives CDR1 MDHEN, CDR2 SYDVKM. The CDR3 sequence: CASSLGRRDQPQHF. The CDR3 coding sequence is TGTGCCAGCAGTTTAGGCAGGCGGGATCAGCCCCAGCATTTT.

This rearrangement joins TRBV4-2 to TRBJ1-2; no clear D. The germline V gene has CDR1 LGHNA and CDR2 YNFKEQ. This CDR3 has 14 amino acids. V was trimmed by 3 bases and J by 3 bases, leaving 11 bases between them. Here the CDR3 DNA reads TGTGCCAGCAGCCATCGAGGGAGTGACTATGGCTACACCTTC. This encodes CASSHRGSDYGYTF.

The genes are TRBV7-2 and TRBJ1-1; tentatively, D is TRBD1 (5 bases). This CDR3 spans 14 amino acids. CDR1 and CDR2 from the germline V gene are SGHTA and FQGNSA. V was pared by 3 bases and J by 4 bases, with 12 bases between. DNA for the CDR3: TGTGCCAGCAGCTTTGGGGGGTTTGGCACTGAAGCTTTCTTT. Its translation: CASSFGGFGTEAFF.

V gene TRBV2 combines with J gene TRBJ2-7, with 7 bases lining up with TRBD1. Germline V lookup: CDR1 SNHLY, CDR2 FYNNEI. The CDR3 spans 14 residues. V was clipped by 6 bases and J by 1 base; unmatched bases: 6. The CDR3 nucleotides read TGTGCCAGCAGAGACAGGGTGGGATCCTACGAGCAGTACTTC. Translation: CASRDRVGSYEQYF.

The rearrangement uses TRBV19 and TRBJ1-2; maybe TRBD1 (6 bases). The CDR3 sequence is 13 residues long. V shed 7 bases and J shed 8 bases, with 17 bases lying between them. Germline CDR1 is LNHDA and CDR2 is SQIVND (reference sequence). CDR3 region: CASTFRGGEGYTF. The CDR3 DNA follows: TGTGCCAGTACCTTCAGGGGTGGCGAGGGCTACACCTTC.

V and J are TRBV29-1 and TRBJ1-1; D ambiguous. This CDR3 is 13 amino acids long. Trimming took 0 bases from V and 1 from J, leaving 6 bases between them. Per the germline V gene, CDR1 is SQVTM and CDR2 is ANQGSEA. CDR3 amino acids: CSVEDPRNTEAFF. The CDR3 DNA reads as TGCAGCGTTGAAGATCCCAGGAACACTGAAGCTTTCTTT.

This clone has a handful of counts. DNA for the CDR3: TGTGCCAGCAGTAGCGGGATGCGGGACAATGAGCAGTTCTTC. As protein: CASSSGMRDNEQFF. The V and J genes are TRBV11-2 and TRBJ2-1; 8 positions agree with TRBD2. V was pared by 6 bases and J by 5 bases, with 6 bases of the junction left unmatched. This CDR3 region has 14 residues. CDR1 is SGHAT, CDR2 FQNNGV, per germline.

The V call is TRBV18, the J call TRBJ2-3; unclear D gene. The germline gives CDR1 KGHSH, CDR2 LQKENI. V dropped 0 bases and J dropped 0 bases, with 13 bases sitting between them. The CDR3 length is 17 residues. CDR3 bases: TGTGCCAGCTCACCACCCAATAGCTTGACTAGCACAGATACGCAGTATTTT. This translates into CASSPPNSLTSTDTQYF.

This chain joins TRBV25-1 and TRBJ2-7, with 7 bases fitting TRBD1. J lost 0 bases, V lost 2 bases, and 7 bases had no gene match. The CDR3 has 16 amino acids. The germline gives CDR1 MGHDK, CDR2 SYGVNS. This chain's CDR3 is CASSEPGTASSYEQYF. DNA of the CDR3: TGTGCCAGCAGTGAACCCGGGACAGCGAGCTCCTACGAGCAGTACTTC.

This chain connects TRBV13 to TRBJ2-7, with 9 bases that match TRBD1. The V segment lost 6 bases and the J segment 5 bases; nucleotides outside the gene matches: 8. In germline, CDR1 is PRHDT, CDR2 FYEKMQ (reference sequence). The CDR3 extends over 14 amino acids. CDR3 sequence: CASRPGQGFDEQYF. The DNA of the CDR3 is TGTGCCAGCAGGCCGGGACAGGGATTCGACGAGCAGTACTTC.

The CDR3 DNA reads TGTGCCAGCAGCTTAGTCACGGGAGCTTCAGATACGCAGTATTTT. Its protein is CASSLVTGASDTQYF. The V call is TRBV11-2, the J call TRBJ2-3; D perhaps matches TRBD2 (6 bases). The CDR3 has 15 amino acids. CDR1 and CDR2 (germline): SGHAT, FQNNGV. The V end was cut by 1 base, the J end by 4 bases, with 12 bases between.